This TCR beta chain was captured in a study of T cell repertoires in cytomegalovirus infection. Whole-study context: A matching HLA type, together with CMV infection, was signaled by public TCR beta signatures.

General observations from the study: Cumulative public TCR beta family frequency identified CMV carriers with the relevant HLA. What dominated the ex vivo response were HLA-C-restricted CMV-specific TCR beta clonotypes.

This clonotype was seen more than once but under ten times. Its antigen is unidentified. Using its own MiXCR run on the reads, TCRdb lists one record per CDR3 protein. The sample holds 250,000 to 400,000 distinct CDR3 sequences, approximately 25% seen once. This CDR3 has 16 amino acids. Germline V lookup: CDR1 MGHRA, CDR2 YSYEKL. V lost 2 bases and J lost 2; bases outside the gene matches: 5. The rearrangement links TRBV4-1 to TRBJ2-5; 10 bases map to TRBD2. The receptor comes from a human donor in good health (CMV status not recorded). Some clones in this sample may be carry-over from other donors' samples. The sequencing here drew on cultured PBMCs, taken from culture after CMV antigen stimulation. CDR3 region: CASSQQLAGVQETQYF. CDR3 nucleotide sequence: TGCGCCAGCAGCCAACAGCTAGCGGGAGTTCAAGAGACCCAGTACTTC.